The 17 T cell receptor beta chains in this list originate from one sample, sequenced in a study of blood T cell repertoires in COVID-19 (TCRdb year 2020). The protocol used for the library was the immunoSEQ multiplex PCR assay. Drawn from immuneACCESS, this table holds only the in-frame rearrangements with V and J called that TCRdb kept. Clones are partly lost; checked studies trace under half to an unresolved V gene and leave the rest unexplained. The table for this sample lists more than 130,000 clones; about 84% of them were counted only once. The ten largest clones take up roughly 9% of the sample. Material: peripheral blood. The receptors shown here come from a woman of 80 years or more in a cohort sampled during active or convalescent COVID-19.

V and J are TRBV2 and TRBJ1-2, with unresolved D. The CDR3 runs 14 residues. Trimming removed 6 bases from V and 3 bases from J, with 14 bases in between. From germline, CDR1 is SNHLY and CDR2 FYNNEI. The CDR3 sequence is CASSPPTVDYGYTF. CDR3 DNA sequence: TGTGCCAGCAGCCCGCCTACAGTAGACTATGGCTACACCTTC.

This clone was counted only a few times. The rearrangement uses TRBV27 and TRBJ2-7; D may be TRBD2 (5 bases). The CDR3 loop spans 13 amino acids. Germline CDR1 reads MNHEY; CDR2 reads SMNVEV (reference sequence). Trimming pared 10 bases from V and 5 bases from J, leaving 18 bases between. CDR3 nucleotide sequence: TGTGCCATGACACGGGGTGGGAACCACGAGCAGTACGTC. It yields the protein CAMTRGGNHEQYV.

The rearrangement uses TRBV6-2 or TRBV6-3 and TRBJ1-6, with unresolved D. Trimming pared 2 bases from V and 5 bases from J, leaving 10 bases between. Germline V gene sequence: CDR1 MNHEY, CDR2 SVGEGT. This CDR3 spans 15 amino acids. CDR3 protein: CASSYAGSDNSPLHF. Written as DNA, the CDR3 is TGTGCCAGCAGTTACGCGGGATCGGATAATTCACCCCTCCACTTT.

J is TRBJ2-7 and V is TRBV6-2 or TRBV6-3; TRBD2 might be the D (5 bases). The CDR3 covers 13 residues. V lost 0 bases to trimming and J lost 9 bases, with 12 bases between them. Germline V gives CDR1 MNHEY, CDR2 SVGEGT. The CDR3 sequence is CASSYSPLGMQYV. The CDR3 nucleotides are TGTGCCAGCAGTTACTCGCCCCTCGGGATGCAGTACGTC.

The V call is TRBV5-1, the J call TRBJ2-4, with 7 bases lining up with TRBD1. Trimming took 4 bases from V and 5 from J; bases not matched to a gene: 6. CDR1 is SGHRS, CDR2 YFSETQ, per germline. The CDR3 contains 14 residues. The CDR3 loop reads CASSGDRVENIQYF. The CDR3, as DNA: TGCGCCAGCAGCGGCGACAGGGTTGAAAACATTCAGTACTTC.

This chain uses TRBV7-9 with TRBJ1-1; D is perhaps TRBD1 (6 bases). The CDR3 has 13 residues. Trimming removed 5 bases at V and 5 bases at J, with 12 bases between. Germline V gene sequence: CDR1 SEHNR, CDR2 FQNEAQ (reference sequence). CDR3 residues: CASSLTGWTEAFF. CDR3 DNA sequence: TGTGCCAGCAGCCTAACAGGGTGGACTGAAGCTTTCTTT.

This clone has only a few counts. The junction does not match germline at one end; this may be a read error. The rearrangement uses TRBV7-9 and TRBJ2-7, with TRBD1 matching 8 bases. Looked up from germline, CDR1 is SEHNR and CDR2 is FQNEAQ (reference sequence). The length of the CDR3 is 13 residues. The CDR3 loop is CASSLDRAGGRFF. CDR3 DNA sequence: TGTGCCAGCAGTTTGGACAGGGCGGGCGGTCGGTTCTTC.

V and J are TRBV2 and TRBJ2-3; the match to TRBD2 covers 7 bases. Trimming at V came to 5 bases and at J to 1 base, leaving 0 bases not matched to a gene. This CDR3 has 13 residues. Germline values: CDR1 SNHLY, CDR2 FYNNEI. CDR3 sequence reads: CASSLAGTDTQYF. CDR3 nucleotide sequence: TGTGCCAGCAGTCTAGCGGGCACAGATACGCAGTATTTT.

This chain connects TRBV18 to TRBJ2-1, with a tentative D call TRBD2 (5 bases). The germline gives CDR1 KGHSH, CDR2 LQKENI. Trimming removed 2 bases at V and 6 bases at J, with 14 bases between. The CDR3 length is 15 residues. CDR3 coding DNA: TGTGCCAGCTCACCAGTACTAGTCCCTGCCAATGAGCAGTTCTTC. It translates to CASSPVLVPANEQFF. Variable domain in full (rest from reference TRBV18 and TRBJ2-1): NAGVMQNPRHLVRRRGQEARLRCSPMKGHSHVYWYRQLPEEGLKFMVYLQKENIIDESGMPKERFSAEFPKEGPSILRIQQVVRGDSAAYFCASSPVLVPANEQFFGPGTRLTVL.

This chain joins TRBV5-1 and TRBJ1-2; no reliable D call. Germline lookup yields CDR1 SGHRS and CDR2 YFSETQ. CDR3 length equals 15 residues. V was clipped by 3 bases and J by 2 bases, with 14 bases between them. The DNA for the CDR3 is TGCGCCAGCAGCTCACGGTTGGGAGGCAACTATGGCTACACCTTC. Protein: CASSSRLGGNYGYTF.

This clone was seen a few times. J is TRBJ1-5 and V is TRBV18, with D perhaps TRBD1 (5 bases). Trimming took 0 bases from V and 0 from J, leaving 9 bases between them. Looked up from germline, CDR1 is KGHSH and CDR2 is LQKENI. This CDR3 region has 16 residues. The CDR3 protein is CASSPPGANSNQPQHF. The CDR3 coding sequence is TGTGCCAGCTCACCACCAGGGGCAAATAGCAATCAGCCCCAGCATTTT.

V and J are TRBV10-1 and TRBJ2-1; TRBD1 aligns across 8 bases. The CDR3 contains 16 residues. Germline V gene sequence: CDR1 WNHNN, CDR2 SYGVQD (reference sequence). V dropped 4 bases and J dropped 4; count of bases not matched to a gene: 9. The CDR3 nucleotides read TGCGCCAGCAGTGTTGGACAGGGACAACCGTACAATGAGCAGTTCTTC. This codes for CASSVGQGQPYNEQFF.

The CDR3 bases are TGCGCCAGCAGCCAAGCTGGGGCGGAGACCCAGTACTTC. Translation: CASSQAGAETQYF. This chain links TRBV4-1 with TRBJ2-5, with a weak D call TRBD1 (5 bases). The germline V gene has CDR1 MGHRA and CDR2 YSYEKL. Trimming pared 1 base from V and 5 bases from J, leaving 8 bases between. The CDR3 sequence is 13 residues long.

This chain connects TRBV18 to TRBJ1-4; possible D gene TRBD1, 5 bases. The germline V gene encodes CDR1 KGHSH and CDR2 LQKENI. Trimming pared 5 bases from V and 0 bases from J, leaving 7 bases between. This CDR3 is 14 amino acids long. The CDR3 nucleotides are TGTGCCAGCTCAAGGGGTGCAACTAATGAAAAACTGTTTTTT. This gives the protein CASSRGATNEKLFF.

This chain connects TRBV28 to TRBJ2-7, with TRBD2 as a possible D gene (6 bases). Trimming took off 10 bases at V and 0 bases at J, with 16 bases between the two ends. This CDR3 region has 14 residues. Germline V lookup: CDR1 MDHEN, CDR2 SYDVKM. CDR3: CAIGAGMSSYEQYV. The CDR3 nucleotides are TGTGCCATAGGGGCGGGGATGAGCTCCTACGAGCAGTACGTC.

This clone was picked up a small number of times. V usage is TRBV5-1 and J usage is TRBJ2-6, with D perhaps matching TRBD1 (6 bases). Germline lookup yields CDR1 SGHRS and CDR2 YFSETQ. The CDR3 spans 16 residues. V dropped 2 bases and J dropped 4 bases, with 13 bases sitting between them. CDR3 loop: CASSLTGSLGANVLTF. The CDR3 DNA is TGCGCCAGCAGCTTAACAGGGTCCCTCGGGGCCAACGTCCTGACTTTC.

As DNA, the CDR3 is TGTGCCAGCTCACCAATAGGGACAGGGGGTACTGAAGCTTTCTTT. Protein product: CASSPIGTGGTEAFF. This chain links TRBV18 with TRBJ1-1, with 11 bases aligning to TRBD1. CDR3 size: 15 residues. V lost 2 bases, J lost 5 bases, and 4 bases stayed unmatched. The germline V gene encodes CDR1 KGHSH and CDR2 LQKENI.